One sample yielded the 20 T cell receptor beta chains listed below, sequenced in a study of blood T cell repertoires in COVID-19. The assay was immunoSEQ multiplex PCR, and TCRdb's table has in-frame clones only and misses some. The sample consists of about 98,000 clones, nearly 90% of them appearing once. The sequencing sample was made of peripheral blood. All receptors derive from a man between 65 and 85 years old with acute or convalescent COVID-19.

The chain has TRBV29-1 and TRBJ2-2; D gene ambiguous. V lost 5 bases, J lost 6 bases, and 19 bases lay in between. Germline values: CDR1 SQVTM, CDR2 ANQGSEA. CDR3 size: 15 residues. The CDR3 region has the DNA TGCAGCGTTATGTCGTCCCACTCGGTGCCCGGGGAGCTGTTTTTT. Its protein product is CSVMSSHSVPGELFF.

This chain links TRBV28 with TRBJ2-1; 11 nucleotides line up with TRBD2. Germline V gene data show CDR1 as MDHEN and CDR2 as SYDVKM. V was pared by 2 bases and J by 0 bases, with 9 bases of the junction left unmatched. This CDR3 comprises 19 residues. The CDR3 reads CASSLGIAGGSLSYNEQFF. CDR3 sequence (DNA): TGTGCCAGCAGTTTAGGGATAGCGGGGGGGTCTCTCTCCTACAATGAGCAGTTCTTC.

This sequence joins TRBV5-4 and TRBJ2-4; D might be TRBD2 (6 bases). Trimming pared 3 bases from V and 1 base from J, leaving 14 bases between. The germline V gene encodes CDR1 SGHNT and CDR2 YYREEE (reference sequence). The CDR3 totals 16 residues. The CDR3 sequence: CASSSPAGRAKNIQYF. In DNA, the CDR3 is TGTGCCAGCAGCTCCCCGGCGGGGCGGGCCAAAAACATTCAGTACTTC.

The chain recombines TRBV28 with TRBJ1-1, with 8 bases identical to TRBD1. V lost 6 bases to trimming and J lost 4 bases; unmatched junction nucleotides: 10. The CDR3 has 15 amino acids. CDR1 is MDHEN, CDR2 SYDVKM, per germline. The CDR3 region has the DNA TGTGCCAGCAGGATGGACAGGGTACTTTCCACTGAAGCTTTCTTT. Encoded protein: CASRMDRVLSTEAFF.

The chain has TRBV6-6 and TRBJ1-3; D ambiguous. With 5 bases removed from V and 5 bases from J, the gap between germline ends came to 7 bases. The CDR3 has 12 amino acids. CDR1 MNHNY and CDR2 SVGAGI come from the germline V gene (reference sequence). This CDR3 is CASSRPRNTIYF. In DNA, the CDR3 is TGTGCCAGCAGTCGCCCCAGAAACACCATATATTTT.

The J gene is TRBJ2-7, the V gene TRBV7-2; 7 nucleotides align to TRBD1. The CDR3 contains 14 residues. Losses at the gene ends were 4 bases for V and 6 bases for J; bases not matched to a gene: 9. Per the germline V gene, CDR1 is SGHTA and CDR2 is FQGNSA. The CDR3 region has the DNA TGTGCCAGCAGCTATTCGACAGGGTTAGGCGAGCAGTACGTC. It yields the protein CASSYSTGLGEQYV.

The gene calls are TRBV5-1 and TRBJ2-2; 8 bases align to TRBD2. The germline gives CDR1 SGHRS, CDR2 YFSETQ. The CDR3 is 18 residues long. The V gene end was trimmed by 0 bases and the J gene end by 3 bases; junction bases not matched to a gene: 10. The CDR3 here is CASSLDRIAGGYTGELFF. CDR3 in DNA: TGCGCCAGCAGCTTGGACAGAATCGCGGGGGGTTACACCGGGGAGCTGTTTTTT.

The rearrangement joins TRBV3-1 (or the pseudogene TRBV3-2) to TRBJ1-2; 8 nucleotides match TRBD1. The CDR3 contains 15 residues. J lost 2 bases, V lost 4 bases, and 6 bases had no gene match. Germline loops: CDR1 LGHDT, CDR2 YNNKEL (reference sequence). The CDR3 loop is CASSLTGVPNYGYTF. CDR3 sequence (DNA): TGTGCCAGCAGCCTGACAGGGGTCCCAAACTATGGCTACACCTTC.

The chain carries TRBV14 and TRBJ1-2, with D maybe TRBD1 (6 bases). V was shortened by 4 bases and J by 6 bases, with 12 bases between the two germline ends. The germline CDR1 and CDR2 sequences are SGHDN and FVKESK. CDR3 length: 13 amino acids. This chain's CDR3 is CASSPQGTHGYTF. As DNA, the CDR3 is TGTGCCAGCAGCCCACAGGGTACCCATGGCTACACCTTC.

This chain uses TRBV9 with TRBJ1-1, with 9 bases lining up with TRBD1. The CDR3 consists of 14 residues. The germline CDR1 and CDR2 sequences are SGDLS and YYNGEE. Unmatched junction bases numbered 2, after V lost 4 bases and J lost 1 base. The CDR3 loop reads CASSIQGANTEAFF. CDR3 DNA: TGTGCCAGCAGCATACAGGGGGCGAACACTGAAGCTTTCTTT.

The chain joins TRBV11-2 to TRBJ2-5; 14 bases map to TRBD2. The CDR3 consists of 19 residues. CDR1 and CDR2 (germline): SGHAT, FQNNGV. Trimming at V came to 1 base and at J to 5 bases, leaving 12 bases not matched to a gene. CDR3 in DNA: TGTGCCAGCAGCTTAGGAGTGACTAGCGGGGGGGCGAGTTCTGAGACCCAGTACTTC. Protein product: CASSLGVTSGGASSETQYF. Using reference TRBV11-2 and TRBJ2-5 for the parts outside the CDR3, the full variable domain is EAGVAQSPRYKIIEKRQSVAFWCNPISGHATLYWYQQILGQGPKLLIQFQNNGVVDDSQLPKDRFSAERLKGVDSTLKIQPAKLEDSAVYLCASSLGVTSGGASSETQYFGPGTRLLVL.

The chain uses TRBV19 and TRBJ2-5; 8 bases agree with TRBD1. The CDR3 contains 13 residues. V lost 5 bases, J lost 6 bases, and 5 bases stayed unmatched. Germline V gene lookup returns CDR1 LNHDA and CDR2 SQIVND (reference sequence). The CDR3 region has the DNA TGTGCCAGTAGTGTGACAGGGGCGAAGACCCAGTACTTC. As protein: CASSVTGAKTQYF.

This clone has just one count. V is TRBV28 and J is TRBJ1-1; tentatively, D is TRBD1 (6 bases). The CDR3 runs to 14 residues. Germline values: CDR1 MDHEN, CDR2 SYDVKM. V gave up 5 bases and J gave up 9 bases, with 19 bases separating them. CDR3 coding DNA: TGTGCCAGCAGTCGAGGAGGACAGTACCCTCAAGCTTTCTTT. The encoded protein is CASSRGGQYPQAFF. Filled out from reference TRBV28 and TRBJ1-1, the complete variable domain reads DVKVTQSSRYLVKRTGEKVFLECVQDMDHENMFWYRQDPGLGLRLIYFSYDVKMKEKGDIPEGYSVSREKKERFSLILESASTNQTSMYLCASSRGGQYPQAFFGQGTRLTVV.

J is TRBJ2-4 and V is TRBV3-1 (or the pseudogene TRBV3-2), with 15 bases fitting TRBD2. The V gene's germline CDR1 is LGHDT and CDR2 YNNKEL (reference sequence). The CDR3 is 16 amino acids. The V gene end was trimmed by 4 bases and the J gene end by 12 bases; junction bases not matched to a gene: 10. CDR3 coding DNA: TGTGCCAGCAGCCCGCCCGGGACTAGCGGGGGGACCCCTCAGTACTTC. This codes for CASSPPGTSGGTPQYF.

CDR3 residues: CASSLQMAQQETQYF. The CDR3 coding sequence is TGCGCCAGCAGCTTGCAGATGGCCCAACAAGAGACCCAGTACTTC. This chain links TRBV5-1 with TRBJ2-5; D not certain. The V gene's germline CDR1 is SGHRS and CDR2 YFSETQ. With 1 base removed from V and 2 bases from J, the gap between germline ends came to 12 bases. This CDR3 is 15 amino acids long.

The gene calls are TRBV11-1 and TRBJ1-2; D is perhaps TRBD1 (5 bases). This CDR3 contains 13 residues. Germline V gives CDR1 SGHAT, CDR2 FQDESV (reference sequence). V lost 2 bases and J 8 bases, leaving 12 bases between the germline ends. CDR3 sequence: CASSLLGAGGYTF. The CDR3 bases are TGTGCCAGCAGCTTACTCGGGGCGGGAGGCTACACCTTC.

This sequence joins TRBV6-5 and TRBJ2-7, with 8 bases matching TRBD1. CDR3 length: 13 residues. CDR1 MNHEY and CDR2 SVGAGI come from the germline V gene. CDR3 sequence reads: CASSRDRSFEQYV. The DNA of the CDR3 is TGTGCCAGCAGTCGGGACAGGTCCTTCGAGCAGTACGTC.

V usage is TRBV5-4 and J usage is TRBJ2-2; no definite D call. CDR3 length equals 15 residues. V was shortened by 0 bases and J by 4 bases, with 10 bases between the two germline ends. The germline gives CDR1 SGHNT, CDR2 YYREEE (reference sequence). The CDR3, as DNA: TGTGCCAGCAGCTTGGAACGTAGAGGCACCGGGGAGCTGTTTTTT. This gives the protein CASSLERRGTGELFF.

The chain is built from TRBV5-6 and TRBJ2-3; 8 bases map to TRBD1. The CDR3 covers 15 residues. CDR1 and CDR2 from the germline V gene are SGHDT and YYEEEE. After removal of 5 bases from V and 4 bases from J, the junction contained 9 bases not matched to a gene. CDR3 sequence (DNA): TGTGCCAGCAGTTTCAGGACAGGGTTTCCAGATACGCAGTATTTT. It encodes CASSFRTGFPDTQYF.

The chain uses TRBV6-5 and TRBJ2-5; a possible D gene is TRBD1 (6 bases). This CDR3 is 15 amino acids long. V lost 3 bases and J 3 bases, leaving 14 bases between the germline ends. Germline lookup yields CDR1 MNHEY and CDR2 SVGAGI. CDR3 sequence (DNA): TGTGCCAGCAGTTATAATCCAGGGGCGAAAGAGACCCAGTACTTC. Its protein product is CASSYNPGAKETQYF.